The 18 T cell receptor beta chains below were found in one sample sequenced in a study of beta chain features in type 1 diabetes. General observations from the study: TCRB CDR3 length was moderately but significantly reduced in all four CD4+ subsets of Type 1 diabetes patients.

Their antigens are not known. Every bit of the isolated RNA underwent reverse transcription, so sequencing read expressed TCRB transcripts. The method was immunoSEQ multiplex PCR; TCRdb's version includes in-frame clones alone and lacks a portion of them. The sample records about 660,000 clones, about 14% being singletons. Sequencing was carried out using naive CD4+ T cells from blood. Every receptor here comes from a man between 18 and 29 years old with type 1 diabetes.

The V and J genes are TRBV4-3 and TRBJ2-2; D ambiguous. V was trimmed by 0 bases and J by 4 bases, leaving 9 bases between them. The germline gives CDR1 LGHNA, CDR2 YSLEER. This CDR3 contains 15 residues. The DNA of the CDR3 is TGCGCCAGCAGCCAAGAACTATTCGGCACCGGGGAGCTGTTTTTT. Its translation is CASSQELFGTGELFF.

This clone has just a few counts. The chain employs TRBV5-8 and TRBJ2-2; 8 nucleotides align to TRBD2. Per the germline V gene, CDR1 is SGHTS and CDR2 is YDEGEE. Trimming took 7 bases from V and 5 from J; bases not matched to a gene: 4. This CDR3 is built from 13 residues. CDR3 sequence reads: CASWREVTGELFF. The DNA of the CDR3 is TGTGCCAGCTGGCGGGAGGTGACCGGGGAGCTGTTTTTT.

The J gene is TRBJ1-3, the V gene TRBV7-2; D gene uncertain. With 5 bases removed from V and 0 bases from J, the gap between germline ends came to 14 bases. Germline V gives CDR1 SGHTA, CDR2 FQGNSA. CDR3 length: 16 residues. The CDR3 loop reads CASSGRGPFSGNTIYF. DNA of the CDR3: TGTGCCAGCAGCGGCCGTGGCCCCTTCTCTGGAAACACCATATATTTT.

The chain has TRBV18 and TRBJ1-1; no clear D. The CDR3 length is 14 residues. The germline V gene encodes CDR1 KGHSH and CDR2 LQKENI. V lost 3 bases to trimming and J lost 0 bases, with 8 bases between them. CDR3 amino acids: CASSPESMNTEAFF. CDR3 sequence (DNA): TGTGCCAGCTCACCTGAGTCCATGAACACTGAAGCTTTCTTT.

This clone was detected a few times. The chain combines TRBV30 with TRBJ2-6; 9 positions match TRBD1. The CDR3 sequence is 16 residues long. V dropped 0 bases and J dropped 3; count of bases not matched to a gene: 3. The germline CDR1 and CDR2 sequences are GTSNPN and SVGIG (reference sequence). In nucleotides, the CDR3 is TGTGCCTGGAGTGTAGGGACAGGGAGTGGGGCCAACGTCCTGACTTTC. The encoded protein is CAWSVGTGSGANVLTF. The complete variable domain, with remaining parts taken from reference TRBV30 and TRBJ2-6, reads SQTIHQWPATLVQPVGSPLSLECTVEGTSNPNLYWYRQAAGRGLQLLFYSVGIGQISSEVPQNLSASRPQDRQFILSSKKLLLSDSGFYLCAWSVGTGSGANVLTFGAGSRLTVL.

The chain is built from TRBV30 and TRBJ1-1; D may be TRBD1 (5 bases). V shed 8 bases and J shed 4 bases, with 14 bases lying between them. The CDR3 is 12 amino acids. Per germline, CDR1 GTSNPN and CDR2 SVGIG (reference sequence). The chain's CDR3 is CALGQGGTEAFF. The CDR3 coding sequence is TGTGCCCTGGGGCAGGGCGGCACTGAAGCTTTCTTT. The whole variable domain, remainder taken from reference TRBV30 and TRBJ1-1, is SQTIHQWPATLVQPVGSPLSLECTVEGTSNPNLYWYRQAAGRGLQLLFYSVGIGQISSEVPQNLSASRPQDRQFILSSKKLLLSDSGFYLCALGQGGTEAFFGQGTRLTVV.

The rearrangement links TRBV5-1 to TRBJ1-1, with unresolved D. V lost 4 bases to trimming and J lost 0 bases, with 22 bases between them. This CDR3 contains 18 residues. Germline V lookup: CDR1 SGHRS, CDR2 YFSETQ. Written as DNA, the CDR3 is TGCGCCAGCAGCCCCATGGTTGCGGGGAGTGGCATGAACACTGAAGCTTTCTTT. It codes for CASSPMVAGSGMNTEAFF. Filled out from reference TRBV5-1 and TRBJ1-1, the complete variable domain reads KAGVTQTPRYLIKTRGQQVTLSCSPISGHRSVSWYQQTPGQGLQFLFEYFSETQRNKGNFPGRFSGRQFSNSRSEMNVSTLELGDSALYLCASSPMVAGSGMNTEAFFGQGTRLTVV.

The chain links TRBV5-1 to TRBJ1-2; D gene ambiguous. The V and J ends lost 0 bases and 8 bases respectively, with 11 bases between them. The CDR3 extends over 13 amino acids. Per germline, CDR1 SGHRS and CDR2 YFSETQ. The CDR3, as DNA: TGCGCCAGCAGCTTGGAGGCCTCTGGAGGCTACACCTTC. It is translated as CASSLEASGGYTF. Filled out from reference TRBV5-1 and TRBJ1-2, the complete variable domain reads KAGVTQTPRYLIKTRGQQVTLSCSPISGHRSVSWYQQTPGQGLQFLFEYFSETQRNKGNFPGRFSGRQFSNSRSEMNVSTLELGDSALYLCASSLEASGGYTFGSGTRLTVV.

The table lists this clone with a few counts. The sample has other DNA sequences that encode this CDR3 too. The rearrangement uses TRBV28 and TRBJ1-3; 8 positions match TRBD1. J lost 4 bases, V lost 4 bases, and 3 bases had no gene match. The germline gives CDR1 MDHEN, CDR2 SYDVKM. CDR3 length: 14 residues. In DNA form, the CDR3 reads TGTGCCAGCAGTTCAGGGGGCGCCGGAAACACCATATATTTT. Translation: CASSSGGAGNTIYF.

The chain carries TRBV30 and TRBJ2-3; 9 bases are shared with TRBD2. CDR3 size: 15 residues. Trimming at V came to 1 base and at J to 3 bases, leaving 5 bases not matched to a gene. CDR1 and CDR2 from the germline V gene are GTSNPN and SVGIG (reference sequence). This CDR3 is CAWSAGSGRTDTQYF. The CDR3 nucleotides are TGTGCCTGGAGTGCTGGTAGCGGGAGAACAGATACGCAGTATTTT.

This clone was counted between two and nine times. The same CDR3 is also encoded by other DNA sequences in this sample. The J gene is TRBJ2-3, the V gene TRBV30; 8 nucleotides line up with TRBD1. Looked up from germline, CDR1 is GTSNPN and CDR2 is SVGIG (reference sequence). The CDR3 totals 14 residues. V lost 3 bases, J lost 3 bases, and 5 bases stayed unmatched. CDR3 DNA sequence: TGTGCCTGGAGGACCACAGGGGGAACAGATACGCAGTATTTT. It yields the protein CAWRTTGGTDTQYF. The complete variable domain, with remaining parts taken from reference TRBV30 and TRBJ2-3, reads SQTIHQWPATLVQPVGSPLSLECTVEGTSNPNLYWYRQAAGRGLQLLFYSVGIGQISSEVPQNLSASRPQDRQFILSSKKLLLSDSGFYLCAWRTTGGTDTQYFGPGTRLTVL.

The rearrangement uses TRBV27 and TRBJ2-3; either TRBD1 or TRBD2 may supply D (5 bases each). This CDR3 has 12 residues. V was pared by 11 bases and J by 1 base, with 10 bases between. From germline, CDR1 is MNHEY and CDR2 SMNVEV (reference sequence). The CDR3 DNA follows: TGTGCCCCGAGGGGTCGCACAGATACGCAGTATTTT. Amino acid sequence: CAPRGRTDTQYF.

The V and J genes are TRBV5-1 and TRBJ2-2, with TRBD1 matching 8 bases. V lost 4 bases to trimming and J lost 5 bases; unmatched junction nucleotides: 10. In germline, CDR1 is SGHRS, CDR2 YFSETQ. The CDR3 contains 16 residues. CDR3 nucleotides: TGCGCCAGCAGCCCAGGACAGGGTACCATTACCGGGGAGCTGTTTTTT. The encoded protein is CASSPGQGTITGELFF. Looking up the rest from reference TRBV5-1 and TRBJ2-2 gives the full variable domain: KAGVTQTPRYLIKTRGQQVTLSCSPISGHRSVSWYQQTPGQGLQFLFEYFSETQRNKGNFPGRFSGRQFSNSRSEMNVSTLELGDSALYLCASSPGQGTITGELFFGEGSRLTVL.

This clone has only a few counts. CDR3 DNA: TGCGCCAGCAGCCAACTAGACAGGGGGCCAGGCTACACCTTC. Translated, it gives CASSQLDRGPGYTF. The chain uses TRBV4-3 and TRBJ1-2, with 10 bases matching TRBD1. The germline V gene encodes CDR1 LGHNA and CDR2 YSLEER. CDR3 length equals 14 residues. V was pared by 2 bases and J by 8 bases, with 5 bases of the junction left unmatched.

This clone was observed a few times. The chain has TRBV6-5 and TRBJ2-7; the match to TRBD2 covers 10 bases. In germline, CDR1 is MNHEY, CDR2 SVGAGI. This CDR3 region has 15 residues. The ends lost 8 bases at V and 1 base at J; junction bases unmatched: 8. DNA of the CDR3: TGTGCCAGCTCCAGAACTAGCGGGATATCCTACGAGCAGTACTTC. It encodes CASSRTSGISYEQYF.

The chain has TRBV9 and TRBJ2-3; TRBD1 matches at 7 bases. Germline V CDR1 and CDR2: SGDLS, YYNGEE. The CDR3 totals 15 residues. The ends lost 4 bases at V and 6 bases at J; junction bases unmatched: 11. CDR3 sequence reads: CASSTRQGVMDTQYF. The CDR3 DNA reads as TGTGCCAGCAGCACCCGACAGGGTGTTATGGATACGCAGTATTTT.

V is TRBV30 and J is TRBJ1-1; tentative D call: TRBD1 (5 bases). From germline, CDR1 is GTSNPN and CDR2 SVGIG (reference sequence). Trimming shortened V by 4 bases and J by 5 bases, and 17 bases separated the two germline ends. The CDR3 is made up of 14 amino acids. The DNA for the CDR3 is TGTGCCTGGAAGGGGTTCCTGGGGGGTACTGAAGCTTTCTTT. It yields the protein CAWKGFLGGTEAFF.

This clone occurred a few times. The chain carries TRBV7-2 and TRBJ2-3; D tentatively fits TRBD1 or TRBD2 (5 bases each). V lost 5 bases to trimming and J lost 0 bases, with 12 bases between them. CDR3 size: 15 residues. CDR1 SGHTA and CDR2 FQGNSA come from the germline V gene. CDR3 sequence (DNA): TGTGCCAGCAGCGGGGACCGTGCTAGCACAGATACGCAGTATTTT. It translates to CASSGDRASTDTQYF.